The clone carrying this T cell receptor beta chain was detected ten times or more. Its specificity is unknown. This sample is drawn from a study of T cells after yellow fever vaccination. Background on the study: SMART-Seq v4 Ultra Low Input served to prepare low-cell-number fractions. Study outcomes and limitations: Any FACS-sorted repertoire could hold abundant clonotypes that contaminate it from the bulk population. Post-booster repertoires again held most primary-vaccination clones (approximately 96% CD4, just under 90% CD8).

V was clipped by 5 bases and J by 0 bases, with 9 bases between them. Germline CDR1 SNHLY, CDR2 FYNNEI. This CDR3 comprises 14 residues. TCRdb fed the 5' RACE reads into MiXCR, producing one record per CDR3 protein. The repertoire holds just under 600,000 distinct CDR3 sequences, with roughly 12% as singletons. The specimen comprised PBMCs, sampled on the day of the yellow fever booster vaccination. This rearrangement joins TRBV2 to TRBJ2-3; D ambiguous. This clonotype was obtained from a man aged 25 to 45 who received the YFV17D yellow fever vaccine. The chain's CDR3 is CASSRLTSTDTQYF. CDR3 nucleotides: TGTGCCAGCAGTCGGCTAACTAGCACAGATACGCAGTATTTT.